Sequencing of this T cell receptor beta chain was carried out in a study of blood T cell repertoires in COVID-19. Whole-study context: PBMCs, B-cell-depleted T cells, or T cells were the source of the cDNA or gDNA that made up the material.

The CDR3 length is 13 residues. CDR1 and CDR2 (germline): KGHSH, LQKENI. The V gene lost 6 bases and the J gene lost 5 bases, with 13 bases spanning the gap. Per the original data handling: Estimation of nucleated cell counts was performed using reference gene primer amplification. This table comes from immunoSEQ multiplex PCR, and its TCRdb copy is limited to in-frame clones, with some not included. That table is the source of V, J and clone size, and D and trimming were worked out from the DNA. The sample lists under 100,000 clones; under 80% were seen once. The sample taken for sequencing was peripheral blood. The sequence was obtained from a man aged 55 to 70 with COVID-19, enrolled during active disease. This rearrangement joins TRBV18 to TRBJ1-1; TRBD1 might be the D (5 bases). CDR3: CASSQGGMTEAFF. CDR3 DNA: TGTGCCAGCTCCCAGGGAGGGATGACTGAAGCTTTCTTT.